Each of the 3 T cell receptor beta chains below was sequenced from the same sample in a study of T cell repertoires in cytomegalovirus infection. No antigens are known for them. Each CDR3 protein gets one entry after TCRdb re-called the reads with MiXCR. The sample has approximately 220,000 distinct CDR3 sequences, about 38% seen once. This specimen consisted of CD8+ T cells from cultured PBMCs, obtained from culture after CMV antigen stimulation. All receptors derive from a human donor in good health (CMV status not recorded). Some clones in this sample may be carry-over from other donors' samples.

The J gene is TRBJ2-4, the V gene TRBV28; D gene uncertain. This CDR3 is built from 15 residues. V was clipped by 5 bases and J by 4 bases, with 15 bases between them. In germline, CDR1 is MDHEN, CDR2 SYDVKM. The CDR3 reads CASSPAPQGKNIQYF. CDR3 DNA: TGTGCCAGCAGTCCAGCTCCCCAAGGAAAAAACATTCAGTACTTC.

CDR3 region: CASLNWGGPNTGELFF. CDR3 nucleotides: TGTGCCAGCTTAAATTGGGGGGGGCCGAACACCGGGGAGCTGTTTTTT. The chain joins TRBV5-3 to TRBJ2-2, with TRBD2 as a possible D gene (7 bases). TRBV5-3 qualifies as an ORF whose function is uncertain. The CDR3 runs to 16 residues. Trimming shortened V by 8 bases and J by 0 bases, and 17 bases separated the two germline ends.

This clonotype came up a few times. This sequence joins TRBV11-2 and TRBJ2-1, with TRBD2 identical over 9 bases. Germline V gene data show CDR1 as SGHAT and CDR2 as FQNNGV. The trim removed 5 bases at V and 6 bases at J, leaving 8 bases unmatched. The CDR3 loop spans 15 amino acids. CDR3 amino acids: CASSGGGGAGNEQFF. CDR3 nucleotide sequence: TGTGCCAGCAGCGGGGGCGGGGGGGCCGGCAATGAGCAGTTCTTC.